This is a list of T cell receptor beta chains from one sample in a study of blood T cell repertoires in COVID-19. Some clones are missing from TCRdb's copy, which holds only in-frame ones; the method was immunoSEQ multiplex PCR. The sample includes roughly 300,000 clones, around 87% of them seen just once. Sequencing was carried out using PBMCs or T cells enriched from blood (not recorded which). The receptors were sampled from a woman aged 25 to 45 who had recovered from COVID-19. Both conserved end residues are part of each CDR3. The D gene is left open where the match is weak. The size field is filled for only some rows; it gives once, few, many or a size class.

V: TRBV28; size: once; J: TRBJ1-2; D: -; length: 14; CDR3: CAIELSGPRQGYTF; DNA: TGTGCCATTGAGCTGTCGGGCCCCAGACAGGGCTACACCTTC
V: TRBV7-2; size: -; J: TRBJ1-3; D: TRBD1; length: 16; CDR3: CASSPGQASGRNTIYF; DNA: TGTGCCAGCAGCCCGGGACAGGCGAGCGGAAGAAACACCATATATTTT
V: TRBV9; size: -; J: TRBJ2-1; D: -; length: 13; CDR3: CASSVGGLSEQFF; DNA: TGTGCCAGCAGCGTCGGGGGTCTGAGTGAGCAGTTCTTC
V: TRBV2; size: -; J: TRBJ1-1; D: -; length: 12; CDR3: CASRGDRAEAFF; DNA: TGTGCCAGCAGGGGAGACCGTGCTGAAGCTTTCTTT
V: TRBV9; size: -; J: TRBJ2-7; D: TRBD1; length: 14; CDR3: CASSPRQGHYEQYF; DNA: TGTGCCAGCAGCCCCAGACAGGGCCACTACGAGCAGTACTTC
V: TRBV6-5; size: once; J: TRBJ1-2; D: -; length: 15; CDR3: CASSQILQLIYGYTF; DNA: TGTGCCAGCAGCCAAATTTTACAGCTGATCTATGGCTACACCTTC
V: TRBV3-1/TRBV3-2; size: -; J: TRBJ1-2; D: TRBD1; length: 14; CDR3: CASSQLDRGFGYTF; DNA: TGTGCCAGCAGCCAACTCGACAGGGGATTTGGCTACACCTTC
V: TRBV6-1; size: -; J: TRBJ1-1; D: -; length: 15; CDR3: CASSEVRASNTEAFF; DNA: TGTGCCAGCAGTGAAGTAAGAGCTTCGAACACTGAAGCTTTCTTT
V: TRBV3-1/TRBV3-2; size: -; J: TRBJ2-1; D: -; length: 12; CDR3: CASSQVRDEQFF; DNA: TGTGCCAGCAGCCAAGTGCGGGATGAGCAGTTCTTC
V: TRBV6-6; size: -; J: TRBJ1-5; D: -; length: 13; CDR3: CACSTGINQPQHF; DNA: TGTGCCTGTTCTACAGGGATCAATCAGCCCCAGCATTTT
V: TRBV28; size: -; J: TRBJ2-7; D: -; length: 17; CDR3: CASSLVLEQYSSYEQYF; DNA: TGTGCCAGCAGTTTAGTTTTAGAACAGTATAGCTCCTACGAGCAGTACTTC
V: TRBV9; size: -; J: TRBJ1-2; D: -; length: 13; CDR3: CASSVGASGGYTF; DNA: TGTGCCAGCAGCGTAGGGGCCTCGGGGGGCTACACCTTC
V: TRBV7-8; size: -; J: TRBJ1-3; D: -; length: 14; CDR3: CASSVSGAGNTIYF; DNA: TGTGCCAGCAGCGTATCAGGGGCTGGAAACACCATATATTTT
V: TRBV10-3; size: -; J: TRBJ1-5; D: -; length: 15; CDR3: CAISSGGNSNQPQHF; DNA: TGTGCCATCAGCTCCGGGGGAAATAGCAATCAGCCCCAGCATTTT
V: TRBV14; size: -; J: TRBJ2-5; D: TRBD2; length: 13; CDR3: CASPRTRAKTQYF; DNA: TGTGCCAGCCCCCGGACTAGAGCTAAGACCCAGTACTTC
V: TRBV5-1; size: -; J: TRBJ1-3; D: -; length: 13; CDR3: CASSPGAGNTIYF; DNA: TGCGCCAGCAGCCCGGGGGCTGGAAACACCATATATTTT
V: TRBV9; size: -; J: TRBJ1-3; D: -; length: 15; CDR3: CASSVRMGLGNTIYF; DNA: TGTGCCAGCAGCGTAAGGATGGGACTTGGAAACACCATATATTTT
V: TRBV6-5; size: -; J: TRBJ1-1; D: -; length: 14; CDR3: CASRAGQLNTEAFF; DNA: TGTGCCAGCAGGGCCGGACAACTGAACACTGAAGCTTTCTTT
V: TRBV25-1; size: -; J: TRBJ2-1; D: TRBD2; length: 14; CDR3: CASSLGLADQEQFF; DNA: TGTGCCAGCAGTCTGGGACTAGCGGACCAAGAGCAGTTCTTC
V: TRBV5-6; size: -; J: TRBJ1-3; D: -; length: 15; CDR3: CASSLASISGNTIYF; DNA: TGTGCCAGCAGCTTGGCCAGTATCTCTGGAAACACCATATATTTT
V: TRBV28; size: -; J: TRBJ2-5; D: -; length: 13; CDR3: CASSSGQQETQYF; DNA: TGTGCCAGCAGCTCAGGACAGCAAGAGACCCAGTACTTC
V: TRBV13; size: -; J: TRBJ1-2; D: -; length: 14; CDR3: CASSWTSGFYGYTF; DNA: TGTGCCAGCAGCTGGACGTCAGGGTTTTATGGCTACACCTTC
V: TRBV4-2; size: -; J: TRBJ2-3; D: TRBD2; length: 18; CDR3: CASSQLYSGTSDYSTQYF; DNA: TGTGCCAGCAGCCAACTATATTCCGGGACTAGCGATTATAGTACGCAGTATTTT
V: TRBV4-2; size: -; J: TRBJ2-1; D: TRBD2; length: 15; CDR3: CASSQESSGGNEQFF; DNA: TGTGCCAGCAGCCAAGAATCTAGCGGGGGCAATGAGCAGTTCTTC
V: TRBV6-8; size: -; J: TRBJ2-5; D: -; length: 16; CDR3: CASSQPKGLNQETQYF; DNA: TGTGCCAGCAGTCAACCGAAGGGACTGAACCAAGAGACCCAGTACTTC
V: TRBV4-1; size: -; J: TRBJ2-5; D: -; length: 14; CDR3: CASSHAGVQETQYF; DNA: TGCGCCAGCAGCCATGCCGGGGTCCAAGAGACCCAGTACTTC
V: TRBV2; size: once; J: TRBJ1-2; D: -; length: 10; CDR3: CASRSSGYTF; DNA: TGTGCCAGCAGGTCCTCTGGCTACACCTTC
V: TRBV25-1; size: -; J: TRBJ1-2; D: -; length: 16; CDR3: CASSELKADQLAGYTF; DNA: TGTGCCAGCAGTGAACTCAAAGCGGACCAACTTGCTGGCTACACCTTC
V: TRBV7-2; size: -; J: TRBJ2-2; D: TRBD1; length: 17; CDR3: CASSPTVTGGLTGELFF; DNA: TGTGCCAGCAGCCCGACGGTGACAGGGGGTCTTACCGGGGAGCTGTTTTTT
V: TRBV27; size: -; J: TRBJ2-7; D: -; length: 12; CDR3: CASSLGRGEQYF; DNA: TGTGCCAGCAGTTTGGGTCGCGGGGAGCAGTACTTC
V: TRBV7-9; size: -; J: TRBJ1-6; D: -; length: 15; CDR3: CASSLARGSGSPLHF; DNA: TGTGCCAGCAGCTTAGCGCGGGGGAGCGGCTCACCCCTCCACTTT
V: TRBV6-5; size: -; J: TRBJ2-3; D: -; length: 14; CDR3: CASSYGSGTDTQYF; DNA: TGTGCCAGCAGTTACGGCAGCGGAACAGATACGCAGTATTTT
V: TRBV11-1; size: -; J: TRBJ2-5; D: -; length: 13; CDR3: CASSYGSQETQYF; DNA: TGTGCCAGCAGCTATGGGAGCCAAGAGACCCAGTACTTC
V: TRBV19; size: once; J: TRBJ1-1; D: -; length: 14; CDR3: CASSDRGQYTEAFF; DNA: TGTGCCAGTAGTGATCGAGGACAGTACACTGAAGCTTTCTTT
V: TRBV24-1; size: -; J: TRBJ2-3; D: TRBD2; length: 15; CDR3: CATSDYAGGTDTQYF; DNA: TGTGCCACCAGTGATTATGCGGGGGGAACAGATACGCAGTATTTT
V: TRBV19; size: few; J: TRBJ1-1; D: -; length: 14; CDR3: CASSMSWGLREAFF; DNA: TGTGCCAGTAGTATGAGTTGGGGGCTCAGAGAAGCTTTCTTT
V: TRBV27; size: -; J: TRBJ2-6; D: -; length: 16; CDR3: CASSLWTPLGANVLTF; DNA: TGTGCCAGCAGTTTATGGACTCCCCTCGGGGCCAACGTCCTGACTTTC
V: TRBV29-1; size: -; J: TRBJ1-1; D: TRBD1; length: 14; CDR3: CSVVLGQGNPEAFF; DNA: TGCAGCGTTGTCTTGGGACAGGGGAACCCTGAAGCTTTCTTT
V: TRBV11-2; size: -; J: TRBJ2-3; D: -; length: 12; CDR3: CASSLEQNTQYF; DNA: TGTGCCAGCAGCTTAGAACAGAATACGCAGTATTTT
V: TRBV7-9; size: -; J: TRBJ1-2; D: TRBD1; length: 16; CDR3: CASSSSSTGVGYGYTF; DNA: TGTGCCAGCAGCTCCTCCTCGACAGGGGTGGGCTATGGCTACACCTTC
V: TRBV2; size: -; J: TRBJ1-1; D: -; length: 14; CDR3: CASSERAMNTEAFF; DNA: TGTGCCAGCAGTGAACGTGCTATGAACACTGAAGCTTTCTTT
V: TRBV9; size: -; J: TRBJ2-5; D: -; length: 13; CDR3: CASSTGREETQYF; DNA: TGTGCCAGCAGCACGGGCAGGGAAGAGACCCAGTACTTC
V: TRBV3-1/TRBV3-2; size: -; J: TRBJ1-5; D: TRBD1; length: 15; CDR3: CASSQDGDRRQPQHF; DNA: TGTGCCAGCAGCCAAGATGGGGACAGGCGACAGCCCCAGCATTTT
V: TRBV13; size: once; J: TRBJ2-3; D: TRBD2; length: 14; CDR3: CASSTEGSGDTQYF; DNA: TGTGCCAGCAGCACCGAGGGTAGCGGGGATACGCAGTATTTT
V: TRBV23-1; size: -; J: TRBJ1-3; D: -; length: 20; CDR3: CASSQPPRFSQGSPGNTIYF; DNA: TGCGCCAGCAGTCAACCCCCCCGGTTTAGCCAGGGATCTCCTGGAAACACCATATATTTT
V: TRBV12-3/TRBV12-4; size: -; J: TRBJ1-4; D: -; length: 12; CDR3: CASSFPNEKLFF; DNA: TGTGCCAGCAGTTTCCCTAACGAAAAACTGTTTTTT
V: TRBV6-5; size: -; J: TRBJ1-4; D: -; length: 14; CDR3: CASSRLYEDEKLFF; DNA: TGTGCCAGCAGCAGACTGTATGAGGATGAAAAACTGTTTTTT
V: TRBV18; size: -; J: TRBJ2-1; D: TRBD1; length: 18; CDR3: CASSSLQGFVGEGDEQFF; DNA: TGTGCCAGCTCATCTTTACAGGGGTTCGTAGGAGAGGGTGATGAGCAGTTCTTC
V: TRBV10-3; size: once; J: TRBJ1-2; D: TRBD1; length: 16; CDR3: CAISEYRGPPNYGYTF; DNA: TGTGCCATCAGTGAATATAGGGGGCCCCCTAACTATGGCTACACCTTC
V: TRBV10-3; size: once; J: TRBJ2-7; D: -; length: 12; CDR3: CAISELAYEQYF; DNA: TGTGCCATCAGTGAGTTAGCCTACGAGCAGTACTTC
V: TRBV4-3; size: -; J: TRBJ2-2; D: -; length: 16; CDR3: CASSQVPRVYTGELFF; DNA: TGCGCCAGCAGCCAAGTACCGAGGGTGTACACCGGGGAGCTGTTTTTT
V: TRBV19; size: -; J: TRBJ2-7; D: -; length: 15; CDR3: CASSIAVFRGYEQYF; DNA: TGTGCCAGTAGTATTGCAGTGTTTAGAGGATACGAGCAGTACTTC
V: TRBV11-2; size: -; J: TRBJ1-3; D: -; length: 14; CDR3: CASSFGLSGNTIYF; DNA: TGTGCCAGCAGCTTCGGACTTTCCGGAAACACCATATATTTT
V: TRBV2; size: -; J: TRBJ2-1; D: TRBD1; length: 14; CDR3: CASSPGQTNNEQFF; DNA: TGTGCCAGCAGTCCGGGACAGACGAACAATGAGCAGTTCTTC
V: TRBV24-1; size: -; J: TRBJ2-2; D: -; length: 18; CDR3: CATSDSVQDRSNTGELFF; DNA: TGTGCCACCAGTGATTCCGTCCAGGACAGATCAAACACCGGGGAGCTGTTTTTT